These 20 T cell receptor beta chains were all obtained from the same sample, sequenced in a study of preoperative IRX-2 immunotherapy in early breast cancer (dated 2019 in TCRdb). The treatment or condition tag for this specimen amounts to: preoperative locoregional IRX-2 cytokine immunotherapy. Library creation used the immunoSEQ multiplex PCR assay. TCRdb limited this immuneACCESS table to in-frame rearrangements with V and J called. A share of clones is missing; checked studies link under half to unresolved V genes, and the rest is unexplained. This sample holds 39,000 or so clones; approximately 77% were observed only once. 1% to 1.5% of the sample belongs to the ten largest clones. Source: tumor tissue, taken after IRX-2 immunotherapy. The receptors stem from a human donor with breast cancer.

V gene TRBV11-3 combines with J gene TRBJ2-7, with 11 bases identical to TRBD2. V lost 1 base to trimming and J lost 3 bases; unmatched junction nucleotides: 14. The CDR3 loop spans 19 amino acids. Per germline, CDR1 SGHNT and CDR2 YENEEA. CDR3 residues: CASSLGATSGGSTLYEQYF. The CDR3 DNA is TGTGCCAGCAGCTTAGGAGCCACTAGCGGGGGTTCGACCCTCTACGAGCAGTACTTC.

This chain connects TRBV6-8 to TRBJ2-6; D not resolved. V was clipped by 8 bases and J by 0 bases, with 8 bases between them. Germline-derived CDR1 and CDR2 are MNHGY and SAAAGT. This CDR3 region has 14 residues. The CDR3 sequence is CASRRISGANVLTF. The CDR3, as DNA: TGTGCCAGCCGACGAATCTCTGGGGCCAACGTCCTGACTTTC.

This chain joins TRBV18 and TRBJ2-7; 7 bases line up with TRBD1. V was clipped by 3 bases and J by 3 bases; unmatched bases: 11. The CDR3 runs to 16 residues. The V gene's germline CDR1 is KGHSH and CDR2 LQKENI. DNA of the CDR3: TGTGCCAGCTCACCCCCATCAACCGGGACAGACTACGAGCAGTACTTC. Translated: CASSPPSTGTDYEQYF.

The rearrangement links TRBV28 to TRBJ1-2, with a possible D match to TRBD1 (5 bases). The germline CDR1 and CDR2 sequences are MDHEN and SYDVKM. Between the trimmed V and J ends, which lost 7 bases and 0 bases, there was a span of 18 bases. The CDR3 has 16 residues. The CDR3, as DNA: TGTGCCAGCACCCCAGGGCCCGCCCGTTCTAACTATGGCTACACCTTC. Translated: CASTPGPARSNYGYTF.

This clone has more than one count but fewer than ten. The chain has TRBV10-3 and TRBJ2-7; TRBD1 agrees at 10 bases. The V gene's germline CDR1 is ENHRY and CDR2 SYGVKD. This CDR3 is built from 15 residues. With V trimmed by 2 bases and J by 3 bases, 4 bases remained unmatched. In DNA form, the CDR3 reads TGTGCCATCAGTGAGCGCCGGGACAGGGGCTACGAGCAGTACTTC. This gives the protein CAISERRDRGYEQYF.

The rearrangement links TRBV19 to TRBJ1-2, with D uncertain. There are 16 residues in the CDR3. V was trimmed by 0 bases and J by 4 bases, leaving 15 bases between them. Looked up from germline, CDR1 is LNHDA and CDR2 is SQIVND (reference sequence). Here the CDR3 reads CASSIDTWARRYGYTF. CDR3 in DNA: TGTGCCAGTAGTATAGATACGTGGGCTCGACGCTATGGCTACACCTTC.

This chain uses TRBV11-3 with TRBJ1-5; TRBD1 aligns across 10 bases. This CDR3 has 15 residues. Germline CDR1 and CDR2: SGHNT and YENEEA. V shed 3 bases and J 6 bases; nucleotides not matched to a gene: 5. The CDR3 bases are TGTGCCAGCAGCTTGGGACAGGGGTACCGTCAGCCCCAGCATTTT. This codes for CASSLGQGYRQPQHF. Based on the CDR3 plus reference TRBV11-3 and TRBJ1-5, the full variable domain is EAGVVQSPRYKIIEKKQPVAFWCNPISGHNTLYWYLQNLGQGPELLIRYENEEAVDDSQLPKDRFSAERLKGVDSTLKIQPAELGDSAVYLCASSLGQGYRQPQHFGDGTRLSIL.

This chain links TRBV28 with TRBJ2-7; TRBD2 matches 8 bases. Germline CDR1 MDHEN, CDR2 SYDVKM. V dropped 5 bases and J dropped 2; count of bases not matched to a gene: 14. The CDR3 is made up of 17 amino acids. The CDR3 nucleotides are TGTGCCAGCAGTACCCCCATGAGCGGGAGCCGGACCTACGAGCAGTACTTC. This codes for CASSTPMSGSRTYEQYF.

This rearrangement joins TRBV29-1 to TRBJ1-1; a weak D match, TRBD1 (5 bases). Trimming stripped 4 bases from V and 5 bases from J, with 14 bases between. The CDR3 contains 13 residues. Per the germline V gene, CDR1 is SQVTM and CDR2 is ANQGSEA. CDR3 sequence: CSVGGGGRTEAFF. The CDR3 DNA follows: TGCAGCGTTGGCGGGGGGGGGAGGACTGAAGCTTTCTTT.

This clone was detected once. The CDR3 nucleotides read TGTGCCAGCAAAGTAGCGTCTCACAATGAGCAGTTCTTC. Encoded protein: CASKVASHNEQFF. The rearrangement links TRBV6-8 to TRBJ2-1; the D gene is possibly TRBD2 (5 bases). Germline V lookup: CDR1 MNHGY, CDR2 SAAAGT. Trimming removed 7 bases at V and 5 bases at J, with 12 bases between. The CDR3 spans 13 residues.

V and J are TRBV6-8 and TRBJ2-1; weak D call: TRBD2 (5 bases). The germline CDR1 and CDR2 sequences are MNHGY and SAAAGT. The CDR3 spans 15 residues. Trimming removed 5 bases at V and 0 bases at J, with 11 bases between. The DNA of the CDR3 is TGTGCCAGCAGTCAGGACTTAAGCTCCTACAATGAGCAGTTCTTC. Amino acids: CASSQDLSSYNEQFF.

The rearrangement links TRBV22-1 to TRBJ2-3; no check of the table's D call, TRBD1, against the DNA was made. TRBV22-1 is deemed a pseudogene. CDR3 length equals 18 residues. CDR3: CAISGTGVGPHGADTQYF. As DNA, the CDR3 is TGTGCCATCTCCGGGACAGGGGTTGGACCCCACGGGGCAGATACGCAGTATTTT.

The gene calls are TRBV1 and TRBJ2-3; the DNA was not used to check the table's D call, TRBD1. TRBV1 has pseudogene status. This CDR3 comprises 19 residues. CDR3 amino acids: CASSQRPPGRTGAIGTQYF. For the CDR3, the DNA is TGCGCCAGCAGCCAACGCCCCCCGGGAAGGACAGGGGCGATTGGTACGCAGTATTTT.

The J gene is TRBJ1-4, the V gene TRBV7-2, with D perhaps TRBD1 (5 bases). The germline gives CDR1 SGHTA, CDR2 FQGNSA. This CDR3 region has 16 residues. V lost 6 bases and J lost 2, with 16 bases in between. The DNA of the CDR3 is TGTGCCAGCAGTTTCCTTGGGGGGACGACTAATGAAAAACTGTTTTTT. Protein product: CASSFLGGTTNEKLFF.

The CDR3 is CASAGTGQETQYF. The CDR3 bases are TGTGCCAGCGCCGGGACAGGTCAAGAGACCCAGTACTTC. V is TRBV28 and J is TRBJ2-5; TRBD1 matches 8 bases. Germline CDR1 is MDHEN and CDR2 is SYDVKM. The CDR3 totals 13 residues. V dropped 8 bases and J dropped 2; count of bases not matched to a gene: 4.

The V gene is TRBV11-3, the J gene TRBJ2-7; D tentatively reads TRBD1 or TRBD2 (5 bases each). CDR3 length: 15 amino acids. Germline V gene lookup returns CDR1 SGHNT and CDR2 YENEEA. V lost 3 bases and J 8 bases, leaving 20 bases between the germline ends. The CDR3, as DNA: TGTGCCAGCAGCTTGGACTCAGGGCAGGGCGGCAAGCAGTACTTC. Translation: CASSLDSGQGGKQYF.

The chain has TRBV5-1 and TRBJ1-4; D might be TRBD1 (5 bases). Trimming took 4 bases from V and 5 from J, leaving 12 bases between them. CDR1 SGHRS and CDR2 YFSETQ come from the germline V gene. CDR3 length equals 14 residues. The CDR3 DNA follows: TGCGCCAGCAGCCCGGGACGGAGGAATGAAAAACTGTTTTTT. It specifies CASSPGRRNEKLFF.

The chain uses TRBV6-7 and TRBJ2-1; D is undetermined. TRBV6-7 is marked as an open reading frame, function uncertain. The CDR3 is 11 amino acids. CDR3 nucleotides: TGTACCGGTGGATCCTACAATGAGCAGTTCTTC. Protein sequence: CTGGSYNEQFF.

The J gene is TRBJ1-1, the V gene TRBV6-8, with D perhaps TRBD1 (5 bases). In germline, CDR1 is MNHGY, CDR2 SAAAGT. Trimming pared 6 bases from V and 8 bases from J, leaving 16 bases between. This CDR3 has 13 amino acids. This chain's CDR3 is CASSESGRIEAFF. The CDR3 nucleotides are TGTGCCAGCAGCGAATCGGGACGGATAGAAGCTTTCTTT.

The rearrangement links TRBV30 to TRBJ2-2; 8 nucleotides line up with TRBD1. In germline, CDR1 is GTSNPN, CDR2 SVGIG (reference sequence). The CDR3 is 15 amino acids. The trim removed 2 bases at V and 5 bases at J, leaving 7 bases unmatched. The CDR3 reads CAWSSGGDRTGELFF. The CDR3 DNA reads TGTGCCTGGAGTTCAGGGGGCGATAGAACCGGGGAGCTGTTTTTT.